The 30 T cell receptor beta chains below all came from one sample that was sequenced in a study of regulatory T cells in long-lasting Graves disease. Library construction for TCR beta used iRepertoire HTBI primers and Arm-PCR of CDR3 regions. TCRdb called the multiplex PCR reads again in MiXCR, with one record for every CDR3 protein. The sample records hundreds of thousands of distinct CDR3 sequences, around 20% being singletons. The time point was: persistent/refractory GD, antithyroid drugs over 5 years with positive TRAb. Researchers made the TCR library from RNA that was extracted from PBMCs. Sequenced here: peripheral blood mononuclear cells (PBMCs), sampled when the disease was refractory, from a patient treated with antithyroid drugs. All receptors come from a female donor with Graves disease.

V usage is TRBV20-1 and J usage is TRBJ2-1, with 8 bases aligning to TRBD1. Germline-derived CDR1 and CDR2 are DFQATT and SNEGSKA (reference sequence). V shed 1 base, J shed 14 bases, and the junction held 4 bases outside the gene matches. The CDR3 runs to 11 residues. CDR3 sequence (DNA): TGCAGTGCTAGAGGAGGGGGACAGGAGTTCTTC. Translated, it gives CSARGGGQEFF.

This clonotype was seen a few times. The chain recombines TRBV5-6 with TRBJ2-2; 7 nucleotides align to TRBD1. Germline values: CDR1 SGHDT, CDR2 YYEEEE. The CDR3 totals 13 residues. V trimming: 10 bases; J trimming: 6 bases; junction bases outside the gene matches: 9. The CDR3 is CASDRVGAGELFF. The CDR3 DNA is TGTGCCTCCGACAGGGTCGGGGCCGGGGAGCTGTTTTTT. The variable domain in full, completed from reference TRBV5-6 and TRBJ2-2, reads DAGVTQSPTHLIKTRGQQVTLRCSPKSGHDTVSWYQQALGQGPQFIFQYYEEEERQRGNFPDRFSGHQFPNYSSELNVNALLLGDSALYLCASDRVGAGELFFGEGSRLTVL.

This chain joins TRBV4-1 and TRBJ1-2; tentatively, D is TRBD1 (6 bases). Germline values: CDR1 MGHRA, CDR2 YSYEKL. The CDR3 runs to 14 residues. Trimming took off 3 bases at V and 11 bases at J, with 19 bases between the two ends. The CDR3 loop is CASSHTGRAMGYTF. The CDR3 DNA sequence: TGCGCCAGCAGCCATACAGGGAGGGCTATGGGGTACACCTTC.

The CDR3 here is CSAVKGATGNTIYF. CDR3 sequence (DNA): TGCAGCGCTGTCAAGGGGGCGACTGGAAACACCATATATTTT. The chain employs TRBV29-1 and TRBJ1-3; 7 nucleotides align to TRBD1. The CDR3 loop spans 14 amino acids. J gave up 2 bases and V 7 bases, and 8 bases lay outside the gene matches. Germline CDR1 reads SQVTM; CDR2 reads ANQGSEA.

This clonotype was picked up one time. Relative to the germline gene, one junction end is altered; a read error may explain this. The CDR3 DNA is TGTGCCGGCAGTAGCGTGGGATCTGGGGCCAACGTCCTGACTTTC. Translated: CAGSSVGSGANVLTF. The chain employs TRBV27 and TRBJ2-6, with D possibly matching TRBD2 (5 bases). The CDR3 runs 15 residues. Germline loops: CDR1 MNHEY, CDR2 SMNVEV (reference sequence).

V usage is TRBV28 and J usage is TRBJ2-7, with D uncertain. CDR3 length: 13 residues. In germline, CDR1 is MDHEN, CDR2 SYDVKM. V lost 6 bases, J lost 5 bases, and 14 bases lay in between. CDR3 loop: CASSPASLNEQYF. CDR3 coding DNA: TGTGCCAGCAGCCCGGCAAGTCTCAACGAGCAGTACTTC.

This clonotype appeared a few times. The CDR3 is CASSQRQGNEKLFF. The CDR3 nucleotides read TGTGCCAGCAGCCAACGACAGGGAAATGAAAAACTGTTTTTT. The chain couples TRBV6-1 to TRBJ1-4, with 7 bases matching TRBD1. V lost 6 bases to trimming and J lost 5 bases; unmatched junction nucleotides: 6. Germline CDR1 MNHNS, CDR2 SASEGT. The CDR3 loop spans 14 amino acids.

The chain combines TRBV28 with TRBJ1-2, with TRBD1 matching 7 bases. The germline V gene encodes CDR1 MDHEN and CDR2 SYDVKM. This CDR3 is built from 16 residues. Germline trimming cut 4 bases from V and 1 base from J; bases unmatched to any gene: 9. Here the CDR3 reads CASSSAGTEVNYGYTF. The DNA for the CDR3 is TGTGCCAGCAGTTCGGCCGGGACAGAAGTTAACTATGGCTACACCTTC.

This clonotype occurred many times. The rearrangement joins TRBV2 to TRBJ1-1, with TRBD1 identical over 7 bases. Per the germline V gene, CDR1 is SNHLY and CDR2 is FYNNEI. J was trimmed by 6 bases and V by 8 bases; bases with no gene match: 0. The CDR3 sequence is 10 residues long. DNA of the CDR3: TGTGCCAGCGGGACAGCTGAAGCTTTCTTT. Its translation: CASGTAEAFF.

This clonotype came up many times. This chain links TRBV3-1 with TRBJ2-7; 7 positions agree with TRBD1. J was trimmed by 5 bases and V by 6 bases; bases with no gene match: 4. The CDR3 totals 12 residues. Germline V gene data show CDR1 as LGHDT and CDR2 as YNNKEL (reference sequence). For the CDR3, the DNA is TGTGCCAGCAGTCTGACAGGGAACGAGCAGTACTTC. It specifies CASSLTGNEQYF.

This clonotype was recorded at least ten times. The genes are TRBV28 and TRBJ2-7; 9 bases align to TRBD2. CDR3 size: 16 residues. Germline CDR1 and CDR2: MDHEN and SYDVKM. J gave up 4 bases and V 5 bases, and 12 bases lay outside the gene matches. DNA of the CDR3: TGTGCCAGCAGTCCATTGGGTATAGCGGGAGTGTACGAGCAGTACTTC. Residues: CASSPLGIAGVYEQYF.

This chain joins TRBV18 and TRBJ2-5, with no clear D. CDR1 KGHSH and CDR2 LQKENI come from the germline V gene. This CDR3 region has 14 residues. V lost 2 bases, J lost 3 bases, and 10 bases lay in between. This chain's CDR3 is CASSPNVGKETQYF. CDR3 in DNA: TGTGCCAGCTCACCAAATGTTGGAAAAGAGACCCAGTACTTC.

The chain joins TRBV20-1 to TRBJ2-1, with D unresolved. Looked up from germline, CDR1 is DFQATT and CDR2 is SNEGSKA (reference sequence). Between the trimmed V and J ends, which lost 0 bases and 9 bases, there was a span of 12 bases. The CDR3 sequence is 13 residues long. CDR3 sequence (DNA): TGCAGTGCTAGAGACTCGGTACGTCCTGAGCAGTTCTTC. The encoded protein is CSARDSVRPEQFF.

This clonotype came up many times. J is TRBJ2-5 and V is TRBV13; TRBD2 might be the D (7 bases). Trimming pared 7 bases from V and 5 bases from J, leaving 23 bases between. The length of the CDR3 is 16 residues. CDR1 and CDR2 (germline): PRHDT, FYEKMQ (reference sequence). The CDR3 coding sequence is TGTGCCAGCACCCCTTCCTCGGGGGGCGAACCGGAGACCCAGTACTTC. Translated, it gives CASTPSSGGEPETQYF. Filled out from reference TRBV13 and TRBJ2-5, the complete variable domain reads AAGVIQSPRHLIKEKRETATLKCYPIPRHDTVYWYQQGPGQDPQFLISFYEKMQSDKGSIPDRFSAQQFSDYHSELNMSSLELGDSALYFCASTPSSGGEPETQYFGPGTRLLVL.

DNA of the CDR3: TGTGCCAGCAGCAATAGACAGGGGCCCCTCGAGCAGTACTTC. Protein product: CASSNRQGPLEQYF. The chain couples TRBV13 to TRBJ2-7; the match to TRBD1 covers 8 bases. CDR1 is PRHDT, CDR2 FYEKMQ, per germline (reference sequence). The CDR3 loop spans 14 amino acids. V was clipped by 5 bases and J by 6 bases; unmatched bases: 9.

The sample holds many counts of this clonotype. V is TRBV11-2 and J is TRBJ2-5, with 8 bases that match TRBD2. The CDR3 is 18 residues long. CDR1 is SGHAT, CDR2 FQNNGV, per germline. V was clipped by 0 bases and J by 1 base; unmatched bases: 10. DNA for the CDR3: TGTGCCAGCAGCTTAGAGCTGACGCGACTAGCGCTCCAAGAGACCCAGTACTTC. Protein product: CASSLELTRLALQETQYF.

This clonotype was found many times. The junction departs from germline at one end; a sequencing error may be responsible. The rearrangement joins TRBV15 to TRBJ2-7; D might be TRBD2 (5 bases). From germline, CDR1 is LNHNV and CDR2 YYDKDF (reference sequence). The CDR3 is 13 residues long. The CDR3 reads CATSGDRGYEQYF. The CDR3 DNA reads TGTGCCACCAGCGGAGACCGGGGCTACGAGCAGTACTTC.

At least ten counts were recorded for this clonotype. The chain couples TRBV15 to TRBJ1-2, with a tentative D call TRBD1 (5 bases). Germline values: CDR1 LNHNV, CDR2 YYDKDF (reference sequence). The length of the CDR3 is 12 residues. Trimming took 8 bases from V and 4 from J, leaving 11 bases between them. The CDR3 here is CATESRGYGYTF. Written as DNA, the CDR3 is TGTGCCACCGAATCAAGGGGCTATGGCTACACCTTC.

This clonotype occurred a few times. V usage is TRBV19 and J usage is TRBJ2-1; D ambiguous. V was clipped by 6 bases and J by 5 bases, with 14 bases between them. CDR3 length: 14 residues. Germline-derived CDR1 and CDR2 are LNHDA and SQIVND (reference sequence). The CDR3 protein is CASRASFPNNEQFF. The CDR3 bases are TGTGCCAGTAGAGCCTCCTTCCCCAACAATGAGCAGTTCTTC. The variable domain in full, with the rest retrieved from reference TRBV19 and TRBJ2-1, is DGGITQSPKYLFRKEGQNVTLSCEQNLNHDAMYWYRQDPGQGLRLIYYSQIVNDFQKGDIAEGYSVSREKKESFPLTVTSAQKNPTAFYLCASRASFPNNEQFFGPGTRLTVL.

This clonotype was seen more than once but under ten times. CDR3 bases: TGCGCCAGCAGCCAAGAACCGAGCCAAGAGACCCAGTACTTC. It codes for CASSQEPSQETQYF. V usage is TRBV4-1 and J usage is TRBJ2-5; D is unclear. Germline loops: CDR1 MGHRA, CDR2 YSYEKL. V lost 0 bases and J 1 base, leaving 6 bases between the germline ends. This CDR3 has 14 amino acids.

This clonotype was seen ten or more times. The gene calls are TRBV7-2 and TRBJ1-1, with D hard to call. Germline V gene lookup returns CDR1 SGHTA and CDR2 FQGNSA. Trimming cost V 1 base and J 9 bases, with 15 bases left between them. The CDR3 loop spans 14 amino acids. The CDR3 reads CASSLGGTDKKAFF. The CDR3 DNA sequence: TGTGCCAGCAGCTTAGGAGGAACGGATAAGAAAGCTTTCTTT.

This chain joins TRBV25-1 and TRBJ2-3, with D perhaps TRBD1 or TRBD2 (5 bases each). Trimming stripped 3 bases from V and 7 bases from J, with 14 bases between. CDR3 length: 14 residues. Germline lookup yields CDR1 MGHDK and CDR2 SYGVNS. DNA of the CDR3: TGTGCCAGCAGTGAGCCCGGGACCCATAATACGCAGTATTTT. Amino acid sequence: CASSEPGTHNTQYF.

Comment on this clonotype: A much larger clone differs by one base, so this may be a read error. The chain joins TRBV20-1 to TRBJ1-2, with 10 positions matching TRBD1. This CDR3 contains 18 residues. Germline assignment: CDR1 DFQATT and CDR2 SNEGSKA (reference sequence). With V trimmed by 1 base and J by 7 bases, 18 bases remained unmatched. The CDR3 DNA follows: TGCAGTGCTAGAGCCTCCGCGGGACAGGGGAGGTTTTCATGTGGCTACACCTTC. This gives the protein CSARASAGQGRFSCGYTF.

The CDR3 loop reads CSARDLGGGGNEQYF. The CDR3 DNA follows: TGCAGTGCTAGAGATCTGGGGGGAGGCGGAAACGAGCAGTACTTC. The genes are TRBV20-1 and TRBJ2-7; maybe TRBD2 (6 bases). Germline CDR1 is DFQATT and CDR2 is SNEGSKA (reference sequence). V lost 0 bases and J 5 bases, leaving 17 bases between the germline ends. The CDR3 sequence is 15 residues long.

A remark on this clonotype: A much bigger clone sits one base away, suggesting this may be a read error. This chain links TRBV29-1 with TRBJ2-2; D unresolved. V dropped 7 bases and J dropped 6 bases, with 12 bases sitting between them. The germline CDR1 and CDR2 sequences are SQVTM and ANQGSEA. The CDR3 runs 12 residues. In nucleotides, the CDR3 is TGCAGCGCTCAACAGTCGGCCGGGGAGCTGTTTTTT. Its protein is CSAQQSAGELFF.

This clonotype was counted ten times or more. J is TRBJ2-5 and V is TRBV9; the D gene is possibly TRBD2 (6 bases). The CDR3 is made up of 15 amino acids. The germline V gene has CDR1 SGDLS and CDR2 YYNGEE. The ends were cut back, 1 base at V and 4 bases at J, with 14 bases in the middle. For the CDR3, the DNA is TGTGCCAGCAGCGTATACGGGAGTCAGGGAGAGACCCAGTACTTC. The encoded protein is CASSVYGSQGETQYF.

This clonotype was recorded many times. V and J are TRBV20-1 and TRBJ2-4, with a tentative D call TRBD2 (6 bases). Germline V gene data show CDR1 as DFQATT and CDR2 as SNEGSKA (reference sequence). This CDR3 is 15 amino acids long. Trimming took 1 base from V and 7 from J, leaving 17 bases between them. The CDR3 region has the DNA TGCAGTGCTAGAGCGCGAGGAGGGCTCGGGAACATTCAGTACTTC. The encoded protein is CSARARGGLGNIQYF.

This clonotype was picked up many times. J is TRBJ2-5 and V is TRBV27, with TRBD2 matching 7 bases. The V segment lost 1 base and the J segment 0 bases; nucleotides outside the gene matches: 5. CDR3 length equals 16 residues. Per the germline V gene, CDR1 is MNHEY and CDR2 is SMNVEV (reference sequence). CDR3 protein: CASSLYGGGDQETQYF. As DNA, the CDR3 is TGTGCCAGCAGTTTATATGGGGGGGGAGACCAAGAGACCCAGTACTTC.

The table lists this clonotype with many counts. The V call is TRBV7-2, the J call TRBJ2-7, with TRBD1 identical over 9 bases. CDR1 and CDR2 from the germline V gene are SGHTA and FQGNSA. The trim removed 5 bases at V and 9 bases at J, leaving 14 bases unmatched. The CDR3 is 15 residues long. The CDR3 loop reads CASSGPGQGGLGQYF. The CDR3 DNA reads TGTGCCAGCAGCGGGCCGGGACAGGGCGGCCTCGGGCAGTACTTC.

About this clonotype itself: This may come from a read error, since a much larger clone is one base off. CDR3 coding DNA: TGTACCACCAACCCGGGACTAGCGTCTCGCGAGCAGTACTTC. This gives the protein CTTNPGLASREQYF. The chain has TRBV15 and TRBJ2-7; 10 bases match TRBD2. The germline CDR1 and CDR2 sequences are LNHNV and YYDKDF (reference sequence). CDR3 length: 14 amino acids.